The 26 T cell receptor beta chains presented below share a single source sample, sequenced in a study of cytomegalovirus exposure and HLA in healthy donors. Vbeta (60) and Jbeta (13) primers were used in the PCR. The assay was immunoSEQ multiplex PCR, and TCRdb's table has in-frame clones only and misses some. The sample includes hundreds of thousands of clones, approximately 90% of them seen just once. The sequenced material came from PBMCs. The receptors were gathered from a woman in her late teens or twenties in good health and CMV-seronegative.

V gene TRBV19 combines with J gene TRBJ1-4; 8 bases are shared with TRBD1. The V segment lost 11 bases and the J segment 6 bases; nucleotides outside the gene matches: 14. The CDR3 is 15 amino acids. Per the germline V gene, CDR1 is LNHDA and CDR2 is SQIVND (reference sequence). The CDR3 DNA is TGTGCCGCCCGGACAGGGATCGATAGGTATGAAAAACTGTTTTTT. It codes for CAARTGIDRYEKLFF.

J is TRBJ2-3 and V is TRBV30, with D possibly matching TRBD2 (6 bases). Germline V lookup: CDR1 GTSNPN, CDR2 SVGIG (reference sequence). Trimming left V 0 bases short and J 5 bases short, with 15 bases between. The CDR3 sequence is 15 residues long. The CDR3 coding sequence is TGTGCCTGGAGTGTACTCGGGGGTGTGGGAGATACGCAGTATTTT. This codes for CAWSVLGGVGDTQYF.

V gene TRBV13 combines with J gene TRBJ1-4; 9 nucleotides match TRBD1. Unmatched junction bases numbered 2, after V lost 6 bases and J lost 0 bases. This CDR3 is 15 amino acids long. The germline gives CDR1 PRHDT, CDR2 FYEKMQ (reference sequence). The CDR3, as DNA: TGTGCCAGCAGGTGGACAGGGGCAACTAATGAAAAACTGTTTTTT. It codes for CASRWTGATNEKLFF.

V usage is TRBV29-1 and J usage is TRBJ1-2; 7 bases match TRBD1. The CDR3 loop spans 13 amino acids. The trim removed 7 bases at V and 2 bases at J, leaving 7 bases unmatched. Germline-derived CDR1 and CDR2 are SQVTM and ANQGSEA. The CDR3 sequence is CSGALTGNYGYTF. CDR3 bases: TGCAGCGGGGCTCTGACAGGGAACTATGGCTACACCTTC.

The CDR3 loop is CASSLARGLEAFF. In DNA form, the CDR3 reads TGTGCCAGCAGCTTAGCTAGGGGACTTGAAGCTTTCTTT. The chain couples TRBV7-9 to TRBJ1-1; a possible D gene is TRBD1 (5 bases). The CDR3 consists of 13 residues. V was cut by 0 bases and J by 7 bases, with 9 bases left in between. CDR1 and CDR2 (germline): SEHNR, FQNEAQ (reference sequence). The full variable domain, its missing parts supplied by reference TRBV7-9 and TRBJ1-1, is DTGVSQNPRHKITKRGQNVTFRCDPISEHNRLYWYRQTLGQGPEFLTYFQNEAQLEKSRLLSDRFSAERPKGSFSTLEIQRTEQGDSAMYLCASSLARGLEAFFGQGTRLTVV.

The rearrangement joins TRBV18 to TRBJ1-2; D unresolved. Germline V gene sequence: CDR1 KGHSH, CDR2 LQKENI. Trimming took off 6 bases at V and 8 bases at J, with 25 bases between the two ends. This CDR3 is built from 16 residues. CDR3 in DNA: TGTGCCAGCTCCCAGGCTATGGTGGACGGAGGAAGCGGCTACACCTTC. Amino acid sequence: CASSQAMVDGGSGYTF.

This clone came up a few times. The chain recombines TRBV2 with TRBJ1-6; maybe TRBD1 (6 bases). Germline V lookup: CDR1 SNHLY, CDR2 FYNNEI. CDR3 length: 13 residues. V was clipped by 10 bases and J by 10 bases, with 17 bases between them. CDR3 loop: CATRQEEWSPLHF. The CDR3 region has the DNA TGTGCCACACGACAGGAGGAATGGTCACCCCTCCACTTT.

CDR3 sequence reads: CASSQVVAVSPLHF. For the CDR3, the DNA is TGCGCCAGCAGCCAAGTGGTGGCAGTTTCACCCCTCCACTTT. The rearrangement links TRBV4-1 to TRBJ1-6; the D is unclear. The CDR3 length is 14 residues. CDR1 and CDR2 (germline): MGHRA, YSYEKL. Between the trimmed V and J ends, which lost 1 base and 9 bases, there was a span of 10 bases.

V is TRBV20-1 and J is TRBJ1-2; D not certain. The CDR3 is 11 residues long. V dropped 5 bases and J dropped 4 bases, with 8 bases sitting between them. Per the germline V gene, CDR1 is DFQATT and CDR2 is SNEGSKA (reference sequence). CDR3 nucleotide sequence: TGCAGTGCTTGGGCCAGCTATGGCTACACCTTC. Translated, it gives CSAWASYGYTF.

The chain has TRBV6-1 and TRBJ1-2; 7 bases align to TRBD1. J gave up 3 bases and V 7 bases, and 11 bases lay outside the gene matches. Germline loops: CDR1 MNHNS, CDR2 SASEGT. CDR3 length equals 15 residues. CDR3 sequence reads: CASTIYRGGHYGYTF. The CDR3 DNA is TGTGCCAGCACCATTTACAGGGGAGGTCACTATGGCTACACCTTC.

This chain connects TRBV9 to TRBJ1-2; D ambiguous. The CDR3 sequence is 13 residues long. From germline, CDR1 is SGDLS and CDR2 YYNGEE. V was clipped by 2 bases and J by 4 bases, with 9 bases between them. CDR3 sequence (DNA): TGTGCCAGCAGCGTTGACACTTCCTATGGCTACACCTTC. Translated: CASSVDTSYGYTF.

This chain uses TRBV7-9 with TRBJ2-1; 8 positions match TRBD2. The CDR3 is 15 residues long. CDR1 and CDR2 from the germline V gene are SEHNR and FQNEAQ (reference sequence). The J segment lost 8 bases and the V segment lost 3 bases, leaving 9 bases of the junction unmatched. The DNA for the CDR3 is TGTGCCAGCAGCTTTCGGGGGGGCCTTGTAGATGAGCAGTTCTTC. It translates to CASSFRGGLVDEQFF.

The chain carries TRBV10-1 and TRBJ2-3; 13 bases are shared with TRBD2. Trimming removed 6 bases from V and 7 bases from J; junction bases left unmatched: 10. CDR1 is WNHNN, CDR2 SYGVQD, per germline (reference sequence). There are 16 residues in the CDR3. The CDR3 region has the DNA TGCGCCAGCAGCCGCTTGACTAGCGGGGGGATCAATACGCAGTATTTT. Translating it yields CASSRLTSGGINTQYF.

The gene calls are TRBV9 and TRBJ2-5; unclear D gene. Between the trimmed V and J ends, which lost 4 bases and 1 base, there was a span of 11 bases. Germline loops: CDR1 SGDLS, CDR2 YYNGEE. The CDR3 loop spans 14 amino acids. The CDR3 bases are TGTGCCAGCAGCCCCCTCGTTCTCCAAGAGACCCAGTACTTC. It specifies CASSPLVLQETQYF.

The chain joins TRBV6-5 to TRBJ1-6; D is uncertain. There are 13 residues in the CDR3. V dropped 6 bases and J dropped 3 bases, with 6 bases sitting between them. Germline loops: CDR1 MNHEY, CDR2 SVGAGI. In nucleotides, the CDR3 is TGTGCCAGCAGGCGGGACTATAATTCACCCCTCCACTTT. Residues: CASRRDYNSPLHF.

As regards this clone: The germline gene is not matched at one end of the junction; a read error may be the cause. This chain links TRBV7-2 with TRBJ1-1; tentative D call: TRBD1 (5 bases). Germline V lookup: CDR1 SGHTA, CDR2 FQGNSA. The CDR3 is 10 residues long. In DNA, the CDR3 is TGTGCCAGCAGCTTGGGGCTCCCGGGTTTT. The encoded protein is CASSLGLPGF.

The chain carries TRBV6-6 and TRBJ2-7, with 8 bases matching TRBD1. Per the germline V gene, CDR1 is MNHNY and CDR2 is SVGAGI (reference sequence). The V and J ends lost 2 bases and 4 bases, in that order; junction bases with no gene match: 7. This CDR3 is 15 amino acids long. CDR3 loop: CASSYEGQGAYEQYF. The CDR3 DNA reads TGTGCCAGCAGTTACGAGGGCCAGGGGGCTTACGAGCAGTACTTC.

This chain links TRBV12-5 with TRBJ2-1, with TRBD2 identical over 7 bases. The CDR3 contains 13 residues. Looked up from germline, CDR1 is LGHNT and CDR2 is FRNRAP. J was trimmed by 10 bases and V by 6 bases; bases with no gene match: 9. The CDR3 DNA follows: TGTGCTAGTGGCCCCGCGGGGGTATTAGAGCAGTTCTTC. Its translation is CASGPAGVLEQFF. Looking up the rest from reference TRBV12-5 and TRBJ2-1 gives the full variable domain: DARVTQTPRHKVTEMGQEVTMRCQPILGHNTVFWYRQTMMQGLELLAYFRNRAPLDDSGMPKDRFSAEMPDATLATLKIQPSEPRDSAVYFCASGPAGVLEQFFGPGTRLTVL.

The CDR3 loop is CASSVGSGALNTEAFF. In DNA, the CDR3 is TGTGCCAGCAGCGTAGGGTCAGGGGCACTGAACACTGAAGCTTTCTTT. The chain has TRBV9 and TRBJ1-1; tentative D call: TRBD1 (6 bases). Germline V gene lookup returns CDR1 SGDLS and CDR2 YYNGEE. The CDR3 loop spans 16 amino acids. The V end was cut by 0 bases, the J end by 0 bases, with 12 bases between.

The chain joins TRBV9 to TRBJ1-2, with TRBD1 identical over 8 bases. Germline trimming cut 0 bases from V and 7 bases from J; bases unmatched to any gene: 2. The CDR3 is 13 amino acids. Germline V gives CDR1 SGDLS, CDR2 YYNGEE. This CDR3 reads CASSVGTGPGYTF. DNA for the CDR3: TGTGCCAGCAGCGTAGGGACAGGGCCTGGCTACACCTTC.

This clone turned up a few times. The chain recombines TRBV18 with TRBJ1-1; TRBD1 matches at 11 bases. The germline V gene has CDR1 KGHSH and CDR2 LQKENI. This CDR3 spans 15 amino acids. The V gene end was trimmed by 3 bases and the J gene end by 5 bases; junction bases not matched to a gene: 5. The CDR3 region is CASSPMGQGETEAFF. The CDR3 nucleotides read TGTGCCAGCTCACCCATGGGACAGGGGGAGACTGAAGCTTTCTTT.

V usage is TRBV6-5 and J usage is TRBJ1-2; 8 positions match TRBD1. Losses at the gene ends were 2 bases for V and 6 bases for J; bases not matched to a gene: 8. Germline-derived CDR1 and CDR2 are MNHEY and SVGAGI. The CDR3 is 15 residues long. This chain's CDR3 is CASSYPGQGADGYTF. In nucleotides, the CDR3 is TGTGCCAGCAGTTACCCCGGTCAGGGGGCAGATGGCTACACCTTC.

The chain combines TRBV9 with TRBJ2-1, with TRBD1 matching 12 bases. V shed 3 bases and J 3 bases; nucleotides not matched to a gene: 7. The V gene's germline CDR1 is SGDLS and CDR2 YYNGEE. The CDR3 runs to 17 residues. The CDR3 nucleotides read TGTGCCAGCAGCGGGGACAGGGGGCCAGAGGGCTACAATGAGCAGTTCTTC. It codes for CASSGDRGPEGYNEQFF.

V is TRBV2 and J is TRBJ2-3, with TRBD2 matching over 7 bases. Germline V lookup: CDR1 SNHLY, CDR2 FYNNEI. The CDR3 has 15 residues. V trimming: 6 bases; J trimming: 0 bases; junction bases outside the gene matches: 6. The CDR3 bases are TGTGCCAGCAGCTTCAGCGGGGCGAGCACAGATACGCAGTATTTT. Translation: CASSFSGASTDTQYF.

The chain links TRBV11-2 to TRBJ2-7; 7 bases map to TRBD1. V shed 6 bases, J shed 1 base, and the junction held 9 bases outside the gene matches. The CDR3 sequence is 15 residues long. CDR1 is SGHAT, CDR2 FQNNGV, per germline. CDR3: CASRSDRVNSYEQYF. The CDR3 region has the DNA TGTGCCAGCAGATCAGACAGGGTAAATTCCTACGAGCAGTACTTC.

The chain links TRBV5-4 to TRBJ1-1; 7 bases match TRBD1. CDR3 length equals 15 residues. J lost 1 base, V lost 4 bases, and 7 bases had no gene match. Germline values: CDR1 SGHNT, CDR2 YYREEE (reference sequence). CDR3 DNA: TGTGCCAGCAGCAGGACAGGTGCTTGGAACACTGAAGCTTTCTTT. This codes for CASSRTGAWNTEAFF.